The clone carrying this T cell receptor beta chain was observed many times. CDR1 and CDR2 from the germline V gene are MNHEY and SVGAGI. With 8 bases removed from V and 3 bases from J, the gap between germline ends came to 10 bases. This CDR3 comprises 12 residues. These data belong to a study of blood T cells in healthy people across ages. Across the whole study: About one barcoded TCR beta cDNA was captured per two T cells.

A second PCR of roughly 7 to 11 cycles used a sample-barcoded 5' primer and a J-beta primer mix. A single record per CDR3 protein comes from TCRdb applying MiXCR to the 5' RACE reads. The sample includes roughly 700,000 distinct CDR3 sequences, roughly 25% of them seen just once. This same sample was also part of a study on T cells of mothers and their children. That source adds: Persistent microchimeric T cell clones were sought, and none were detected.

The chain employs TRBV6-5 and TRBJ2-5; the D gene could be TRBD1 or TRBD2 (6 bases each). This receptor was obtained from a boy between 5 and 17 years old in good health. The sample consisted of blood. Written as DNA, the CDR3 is TGTGCCAGCTCGAGGGGGGAAGAGACCCAGTACTTC. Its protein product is CASSRGEETQYF.